The sample holds one count of the clone carrying this T cell receptor (beta chain). Antigen: not known. The method was immunoSEQ multiplex PCR; TCRdb's version includes in-frame clones alone and lacks a portion of them. The table includes around 140,000 clones, 70% to 90% detected once. The record originates from a study of T cell responses to AZD1222 COVID-19 vaccine. The CDR3 consists of 13 residues. CDR1 and CDR2 from the germline V gene are KGHDR and SFDVKD. V was shortened by 3 bases and J by 5 bases, with 9 bases between the two germline ends. Study outcomes and limitations: Regions 160-218 and 743-854 dominated among vaccine-associated CD4 TCRs spanning spike. Females outnumbered males among donors, who were mostly white British; clonal diversity was possibly underestimated. Repertoires were obtained solely post-peak T cell response. Two AZD1222 doses significantly raised spike-specific TCR breadth and depth over controls.

This chain links TRBV24-1 with TRBJ1-2, with no clear D. This clonotype originated in an adult who received the MenACWY meningococcal vaccine as a control. The source was peripheral blood, collected 28 days after the second dose of the MenACWY control vaccine. The CDR3 sequence: CATSDRTDYGYTF. The CDR3 coding sequence is TGTGCCACCAGTGATCGGACCGATTATGGCTACACCTTC.